The rows below give T cell receptor beta chains drawn from one sample of a study of shared clonotypes between healthy human individuals. Assay used: immunoSEQ multiplex PCR; TCRdb lists only in-frame clones, some missing. This table has 2,100,000 or so clones, approximately 94% appearing once. Specimen: naive CD4+ T cells sorted from blood. The receptors here all came from a man between 18 and 29 years old in good health. Both conserved end residues are trimmed from each CDR3. Each record gives: J gene, V gene, CDR3 protein.

J: TRBJ2-1
V: TRBV7-2
CDR3: ASIPTPGLETNEQF

J: TRBJ2-7
V: TRBV5-8
CDR3: ASRSSAYEQY

J: TRBJ2-6
V: TRBV5-1
CDR3: ASSTANVLT

J: TRBJ2-2
V: TRBV2
CDR3: ASSPSGVEAGELF

J: TRBJ2-7
V: TRBV28
CDR3: ASRIDSATYEQY

J: TRBJ1-2
V: TRBV28
CDR3: ASRPRNYGYT

J: TRBJ2-5
V: TRBV5-1
CDR3: ASSISGTGGETQY

J: TRBJ1-4
V: TRBV19
CDR3: ASRSGRTGEKLF

J: TRBJ2-1
V: TRBV11-2
CDR3: ASSLGAGVNEQF

J: TRBJ1-1
V: TRBV4-3
CDR3: ASSRGGDTEAF

J: TRBJ2-1
V: TRBV6-5
CDR3: ASKAGGEQF

J: TRBJ1-3
V: TRBV6-1
CDR3: ASNKGQGPSSPIY

J: TRBJ2-2
V: TRBV5-5
CDR3: ASYGLAGTGELF

J: TRBJ2-3
V: TRBV6-1
CDR3: ASSEADREWNTQY

J: TRBJ2-1
V: TRBV10-3
CDR3: AISPDRGSHEQF

J: TRBJ1-6
V: TRBV4-2
CDR3: ASSQAYQQTSPLH

J: TRBJ2-5
V: TRBV27
CDR3: ASSPGLAGGPPNLETQY

J: TRBJ1-1
V: TRBV2
CDR3: ASSSRYTEAF